The 9 T cell receptor beta chains below were found in one sample sequenced in a study of regulatory T cells in long-lasting Graves disease (dated by TCRdb to 2020 to 2023). Interpreted using the paper, the time point label stands for: persistent/refractory GD, antithyroid drugs over 5 years with positive TRAb. For both TCR sequencing and RNA sequencing, RNA was extracted from PBMCs in TRIzol. Library preparation employed multiplex PCR. These reads were obtained on an Illumina HiSeq 4000. iRepertoire HTBI primers and Arm-PCR amplification of CDR3 regions were used to construct TCR beta libraries. TCRdb handled the public reads itself, with Q25 trimming in fastp and clone calling in MiXCR, and kept productive beta chains. Each entry merges the rows of one CDR3 protein and shows their most common DNA and genes. Present in this sample are 400,000 to 500,000 distinct CDR3 sequences, around a fifth of which were seen just once. The ten largest clones add up to around 13% of the sample.

The starting material was peripheral blood mononuclear cells (PBMCs), obtained when the disease was refractory, from a patient treated with antithyroid drugs. Every receptor here comes from a female donor with Graves disease.

The rearrangement links TRBV28 to TRBJ2-2; D may be TRBD2 (5 bases). Looked up from germline, CDR1 is MDHEN and CDR2 is SYDVKM. V was shortened by 7 bases and J by 7 bases, with 13 bases between the two germline ends. The CDR3 length is 13 residues. The DNA of the CDR3 is TGTGCCAGCACACCCCACGGAGGCGGGGAGCTGTTTTTT. Translating it yields CASTPHGGGELFF.

This sequence joins TRBV29-1 and TRBJ1-5, with TRBD1 as a possible D gene (5 bases). V was pared by 4 bases and J by 2 bases, with 12 bases between. The CDR3 extends over 14 amino acids. CDR1 is SQVTM, CDR2 ANQGSEA, per germline. The CDR3 DNA follows: TGCAGCGTTGTGCCAGGGTGGCGCAATCAGCCCCAGCATTTT. Protein product: CSVVPGWRNQPQHF. Complete variable domain (other parts from reference TRBV29-1 and TRBJ1-5): SAVISQKPSRDICQRGTSLTIQCQVDSQVTMMFWYRQQPGQSLTLIATANQGSEATYESGFVIDKFPISRPNLTFSTLTVSNMSPEDSSIYLCSVVPGWRNQPQHFGDGTRLSIL.

The chain links TRBV4-3 to TRBJ1-2, with 7 nucleotides matching TRBD1. V was clipped by 0 bases and J by 8 bases; unmatched bases: 9. Looked up from germline, CDR1 is LGHNA and CDR2 is YSLEER. This CDR3 is 15 amino acids long. The CDR3 DNA follows: TGCGCCAGCAGCCAAGACGGGACAGTCCTTGGGGGCTACACCTTC. Residues: CASSQDGTVLGGYTF.

The V and J genes are TRBV19 and TRBJ2-2; 9 bases align to TRBD2. Germline V gene data show CDR1 as LNHDA and CDR2 as SQIVND (reference sequence). After removal of 4 bases from V and 9 bases from J, the junction contained 6 bases not matched to a gene. There are 14 residues in the CDR3. The CDR3 loop reads CASSTRTSDRELFF. The CDR3 DNA follows: TGTGCCAGTAGTACACGGACTAGCGATCGGGAGCTGTTTTTT.

This clonotype was observed many times. The chain recombines TRBV2 with TRBJ1-1; no clear D gene. Trimming shortened V by 4 bases and J by 4 bases, and 13 bases separated the two germline ends. In germline, CDR1 is SNHLY, CDR2 FYNNEI. The CDR3 spans 14 residues. The CDR3 DNA is TGTGCCAGCAGTGTACAAGGAGAGGGCACTGAAGCTTTCTTT. Translated, it gives CASSVQGEGTEAFF.

This clonotype has only a few counts. The chain links TRBV15 to TRBJ1-1; D not resolved. Per germline, CDR1 LNHNV and CDR2 YYDKDF (reference sequence). Trimming cost V 0 bases and J 4 bases, with 6 bases left between them. The CDR3 runs to 13 residues. The DNA for the CDR3 is TGTGCCACCAGCAGAGATATGGGCACTGAAGCTTTCTTT. Its protein is CATSRDMGTEAFF.

This clonotype was seen many times. This chain joins TRBV12-3 or TRBV12-4 and TRBJ1-4; 7 bases fit TRBD1. The CDR3 consists of 14 residues. The ends lost 6 bases at V and 3 bases at J; junction bases unmatched: 4. The CDR3 DNA reads TGTGCCAGCAGCCGGGGGACAGCTAATGAAAAACTGTTTTTT. Its protein is CASSRGTANEKLFF.

This clonotype was seen only a few times. The chain employs TRBV27 and TRBJ1-2, with D perhaps TRBD1 (5 bases). The length of the CDR3 is 14 residues. CDR1 is MNHEY and CDR2 is SMNVEV in the germline V gene (reference sequence). Trimming shortened V by 6 bases and J by 5 bases, and 16 bases separated the two germline ends. CDR3 sequence: CASSRGPGLYGYTF. The CDR3, as DNA: TGTGCCAGCAGCCGAGGTCCAGGGTTGTATGGCTACACCTTC.

This clonotype has more than one count but fewer than ten. CDR3 nucleotide sequence: TGTGCCAGTGCGACAGGGTTCGGCTACGAGCAGTACTTC. This encodes CASATGFGYEQYF. The chain couples TRBV6-1 to TRBJ2-7; 7 bases agree with TRBD1. Germline V lookup: CDR1 MNHNS, CDR2 SASEGT. The J segment lost 3 bases and the V segment lost 9 bases, leaving 8 bases of the junction unmatched. This CDR3 spans 13 amino acids.